Below are 10 T cell receptor beta chains sequenced from a single sample in a study of monozygotic twins with inflammatory bowel disease. Reanalyzing the 5' RACE reads, TCRdb keeps one entry per CDR3 protein, without DNA. This table lists under 130,000 distinct CDR3 sequences. Sequencing was carried out using blood. The receptor set was obtained from a human donor with ulcerative colitis or Crohn's disease, or a healthy co-twin of an affected twin (not recorded which).

The chain employs TRBV28 and TRBJ1-2; TCRdb's D call, TRBD1, is unchecked because there is no DNA. The germline V gene has CDR1 MDHEN and CDR2 SYDVKM. This CDR3 region has 14 residues. CDR3 loop: CASRVRDRNYGYTF.

The chain combines TRBV23-1 with TRBJ1-2; TCRdb's D call, TRBD1, is unchecked because there is no DNA. TRBV23-1 is recorded as an ORF, its role being uncertain. This CDR3 has 14 residues. This chain's CDR3 is CASSLRDEGYGYTF.

The V gene is TRBV28, the J gene TRBJ2-7; absent DNA, TCRdb's TRBD2 call cannot be checked. From germline, CDR1 is MDHEN and CDR2 SYDVKM. The CDR3 sequence is 14 residues long. This CDR3 is CASTPTGLPNEQYF.

The V call is TRBV20-1, the J call TRBJ2-7; the D gene TCRdb calls, TRBD1, cannot be checked with no DNA. In germline, CDR1 is DFQATT, CDR2 SNEGSKA (reference sequence). This CDR3 has 15 residues. The CDR3 region is CSARPGSFPHYEQYF.

The J gene is TRBJ2-3, the V gene TRBV28; with no DNA, the TCRdb D assignment of TRBD2 cannot be verified. The CDR3 is 15 residues long. Per germline, CDR1 MDHEN and CDR2 SYDVKM. The CDR3 protein is CASSLRQGHTDTQYF.

This CDR3 reads CSARGGREGLYEQYF. V is TRBV20-1 and J is TRBJ2-7; the TCRdb call, TRBD1, lacks DNA for checking. This CDR3 is built from 15 residues. The V gene's germline CDR1 is DFQATT and CDR2 SNEGSKA (reference sequence).

The chain has TRBV6-2 or TRBV6-3 and TRBJ2-1; TCRdb returns TRBD1, unconfirmable since there is no DNA. There are 14 residues in the CDR3. CDR1 MNHEY and CDR2 SVGEGT come from the germline V gene. CDR3 region: CASSYVPSLNEQFF.

The rearrangement uses TRBV19 and TRBJ2-2; TCRdb outputs TRBD1, but without DNA this stays unchecked. CDR3 length: 16 residues. Germline V gene lookup returns CDR1 LNHDA and CDR2 SQIVND (reference sequence). The CDR3 sequence is CASSIRPPPNTGELFF.

This chain joins TRBV7-2 and TRBJ2-3; the TCRdb D gene call, TRBD1, has no DNA to confirm it. Germline CDR1 reads SGHTA; CDR2 reads FQGNSA. There are 16 residues in the CDR3. The chain's CDR3 is CASSLEVRRGSDTQYF.

The chain joins TRBV12-3 or TRBV12-4 to TRBJ2-7; TCRdb's D call, TRBD1, is unchecked because there is no DNA. The CDR3 loop spans 14 amino acids. CDR3 amino acids: CASSPQTGVHEQYF.